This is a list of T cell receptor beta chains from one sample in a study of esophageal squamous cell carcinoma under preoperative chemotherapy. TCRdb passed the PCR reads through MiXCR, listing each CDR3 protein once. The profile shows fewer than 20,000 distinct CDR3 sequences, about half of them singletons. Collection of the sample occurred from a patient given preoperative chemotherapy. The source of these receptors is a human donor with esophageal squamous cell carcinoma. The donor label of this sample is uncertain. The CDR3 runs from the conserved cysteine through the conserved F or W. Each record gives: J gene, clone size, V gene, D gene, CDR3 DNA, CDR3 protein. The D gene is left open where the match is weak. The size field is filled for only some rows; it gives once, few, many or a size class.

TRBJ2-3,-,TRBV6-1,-,TGCGCCAGCAGCCAGGGACTCAACACAGAGAAGCAGTTTTTT,CASSQGLNTEKQFF
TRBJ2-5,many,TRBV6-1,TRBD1,TGTGCCAGCAGAGAGGGACAGGGGGAGGCGGAGACCCAGTACTTC,CASREGQGEAETQYF
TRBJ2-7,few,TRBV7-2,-,TGTGCCAGCAGCTCCCTATACGAGCAGTACTTC,CASSSLYEQYF
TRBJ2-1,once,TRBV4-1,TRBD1,TGCGCCAGCAGTGGCAGGGGGCTGATTGAGCAGTTCTTC,CASSGRGLIEQFF
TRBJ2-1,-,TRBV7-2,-,TGTGCCAGCAGCTCCTACCTCTACGAGCAGTTCTTC,CASSSYLYEQFF
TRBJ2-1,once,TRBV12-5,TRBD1,TGTGCTAGTGGCTCGGGACAGGGTATCGCCTACAATGAGCAGTTCTTC,CASGSGQGIAYNEQFF
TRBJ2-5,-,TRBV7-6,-,TGTGCCAGCAGCTTAGGAGTGGGTAAAGAGACCCAGTATTTC,CASSLGVGKETQYF
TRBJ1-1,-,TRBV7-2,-,TGTGCCAGCAGCTTAGGGGGAGAAGCTTTCTTT,CASSLGGEAFF
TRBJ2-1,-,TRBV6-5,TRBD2,TGTGCCAGCAGTTACTCGGCGGGAGACTACAATGAGCAGTTCTTC,CASSYSAGDYNEQFF
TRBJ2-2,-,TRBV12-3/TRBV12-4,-,TGTGCCAGCAGTTTCGCGAACACCGGGACGCTGTATTTT,CASSFANTGTLYF
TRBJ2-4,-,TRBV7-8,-,TGTGCCAGCAGCTTGGGTGGGGGGTTAGACATTCAGTACTTC,CASSLGGGLDIQYF
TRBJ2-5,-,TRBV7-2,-,TGTGCCAGCAGGATACGAGGTGGCGGCAGTAACCCAGATACCCAGTACTTC,CASRIRGGGSNPDTQYF
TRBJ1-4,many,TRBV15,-,TGTGCCACCGGAACAGGGTTCCGAGAAAAACTGTTTTTT,CATGTGFREKLFF
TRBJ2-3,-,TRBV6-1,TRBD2,TGTGCCAGCATATCGGGACTAGGAGCCATATATACTCAGTATTTT,CASISGLGAIYTQYF
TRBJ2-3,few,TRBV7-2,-,TGTGCCAGCAGCTTAGTGACCGGGGGTGGGCCGCAGTATTTT,CASSLVTGGGPQYF
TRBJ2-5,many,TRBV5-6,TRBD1,TGTGCCAGCAGCTTACAGGGGGCCGTCGAGACCCAGTACTTC,CASSLQGAVETQYF
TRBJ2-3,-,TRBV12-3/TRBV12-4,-,TGTGCCAGCAATAGTATGGATACGCAGTATTTT,CASNSMDTQYF
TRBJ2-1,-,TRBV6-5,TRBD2,TGTGCCAGCAGTTACCAAGGGAGGGCCTGGGACAATGAGCAGTTCTTC,CASSYQGRAWDNEQFF
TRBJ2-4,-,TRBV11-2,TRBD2,TGTGCCAGCAGCTTTGGAGTTTCTCTAGCGGGGGCCAAAAACATTCAGTACTTC,CASSFGVSLAGAKNIQYF
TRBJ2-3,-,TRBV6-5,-,TGTGCCAGCAGTTATGTAGCGGACCGCACAGACATTCAGTATTTT,CASSYVADRTDIQYF
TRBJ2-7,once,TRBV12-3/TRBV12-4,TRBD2,TGTGCCAGCAGTATAGCGGGGAGCTCCTACGAGCAGTACTTC,CASSIAGSSYEQYF
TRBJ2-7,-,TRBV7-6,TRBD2,TGTGCCAGCAGCTTAGCAGCGGGAGTTTACGAGCAGTACTTC,CASSLAAGVYEQYF
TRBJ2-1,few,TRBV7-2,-,TGTGCCTCCGGGTATCGGGGCGTCAAGTCTAGTGAGCAGTTCTTC,CASGYRGVKSSEQFF
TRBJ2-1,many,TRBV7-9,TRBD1,TGTGCCAGCAGCTTGGTCGCGGCAGGGGGCGAGCAGTTCTTC,CASSLVAAGGEQFF
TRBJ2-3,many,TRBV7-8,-,TGTGCCAGCAGCTTCGGAAGCACAGATACGCAGTATTTT,CASSFGSTDTQYF
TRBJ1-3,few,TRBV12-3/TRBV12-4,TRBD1,TGTGCCAGCAGTGAAGGGACAGGTCCTGGAAACACCATATATTTT,CASSEGTGPGNTIYF
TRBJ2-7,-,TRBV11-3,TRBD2,TGTGCCAGCAGCTTAGATCCCAGCGGGAGGGACTCCTACGAGCAGTACTTC,CASSLDPSGRDSYEQYF
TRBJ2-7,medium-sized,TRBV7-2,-,TGTGCCAGCAGCTTAGTGTTGGGGGGACCTCTGATCTACGAGCAGTACTTC,CASSLVLGGPLIYEQYF
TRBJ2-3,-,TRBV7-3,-,TGTGCCAGCAGGCTTACCCCCGCGAGCACAGATACGCAGTATTTT,CASRLTPASTDTQYF
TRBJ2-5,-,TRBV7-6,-,TGTGCGAGGAGTGGGGGCCGGGTCCAAGAGACCCAGTACTTC,CARSGGRVQETQYF
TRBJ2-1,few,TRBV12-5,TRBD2,TGTGCTAGTGGTTTGGCCACTAGCGGGAGGTACAATGAGCAGTTCTTC,CASGLATSGRYNEQFF
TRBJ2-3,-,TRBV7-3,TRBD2,TGTGCCAGCAGCTTGACCAGCGGGGGAGATACGCAGTATTTT,CASSLTSGGDTQYF
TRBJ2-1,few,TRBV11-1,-,TGTGCCAGCAGCTTAGTACACGGGACAAACGATGAGCAGTTCTTC,CASSLVHGTNDEQFF
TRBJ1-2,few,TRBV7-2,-,TGTGCCAGCAGCTTAGGGGGGTTCTATGGCTACACCTTC,CASSLGGFYGYTF
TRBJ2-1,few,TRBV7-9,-,TGTGCCAGCAGCTCTTCAGGAACCCTTGGGGATGAGCAGTTCTTC,CASSSSGTLGDEQFF
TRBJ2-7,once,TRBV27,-,TGTGCCAGCCGTTTCAGCTTAGGGGGGAAGTCAAACACGCAGTACTTC,CASRFSLGGKSNTQYF
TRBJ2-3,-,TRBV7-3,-,TGTGCCAGCAGCCTCGCAGGGGACGGCACAGATACGCAGTATTTT,CASSLAGDGTDTQYF
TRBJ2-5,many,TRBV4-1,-,TGCGCCAGCAGCCAAGATGTAAGGGATGGCGAGACCCAGTACTTC,CASSQDVRDGETQYF
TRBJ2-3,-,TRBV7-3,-,TGTGCCAGCAGCCCAGACTGGACAGAGGCGCAGTATTTT,CASSPDWTEAQYF
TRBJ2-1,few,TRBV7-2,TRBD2,TGTGCCAGCAGCTTAGCGACTAGCGTGCAGTTCTTC,CASSLATSVQFF
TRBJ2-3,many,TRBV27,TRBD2,TGTGCCAGCAGTCAGGGACTAGCGGGAACAGATACGCAGTATTTT,CASSQGLAGTDTQYF
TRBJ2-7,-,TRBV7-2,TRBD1,TGTGCCAGCAGCTCCACAGGGGGCTACGAGCAGTACTTC,CASSSTGGYEQYF